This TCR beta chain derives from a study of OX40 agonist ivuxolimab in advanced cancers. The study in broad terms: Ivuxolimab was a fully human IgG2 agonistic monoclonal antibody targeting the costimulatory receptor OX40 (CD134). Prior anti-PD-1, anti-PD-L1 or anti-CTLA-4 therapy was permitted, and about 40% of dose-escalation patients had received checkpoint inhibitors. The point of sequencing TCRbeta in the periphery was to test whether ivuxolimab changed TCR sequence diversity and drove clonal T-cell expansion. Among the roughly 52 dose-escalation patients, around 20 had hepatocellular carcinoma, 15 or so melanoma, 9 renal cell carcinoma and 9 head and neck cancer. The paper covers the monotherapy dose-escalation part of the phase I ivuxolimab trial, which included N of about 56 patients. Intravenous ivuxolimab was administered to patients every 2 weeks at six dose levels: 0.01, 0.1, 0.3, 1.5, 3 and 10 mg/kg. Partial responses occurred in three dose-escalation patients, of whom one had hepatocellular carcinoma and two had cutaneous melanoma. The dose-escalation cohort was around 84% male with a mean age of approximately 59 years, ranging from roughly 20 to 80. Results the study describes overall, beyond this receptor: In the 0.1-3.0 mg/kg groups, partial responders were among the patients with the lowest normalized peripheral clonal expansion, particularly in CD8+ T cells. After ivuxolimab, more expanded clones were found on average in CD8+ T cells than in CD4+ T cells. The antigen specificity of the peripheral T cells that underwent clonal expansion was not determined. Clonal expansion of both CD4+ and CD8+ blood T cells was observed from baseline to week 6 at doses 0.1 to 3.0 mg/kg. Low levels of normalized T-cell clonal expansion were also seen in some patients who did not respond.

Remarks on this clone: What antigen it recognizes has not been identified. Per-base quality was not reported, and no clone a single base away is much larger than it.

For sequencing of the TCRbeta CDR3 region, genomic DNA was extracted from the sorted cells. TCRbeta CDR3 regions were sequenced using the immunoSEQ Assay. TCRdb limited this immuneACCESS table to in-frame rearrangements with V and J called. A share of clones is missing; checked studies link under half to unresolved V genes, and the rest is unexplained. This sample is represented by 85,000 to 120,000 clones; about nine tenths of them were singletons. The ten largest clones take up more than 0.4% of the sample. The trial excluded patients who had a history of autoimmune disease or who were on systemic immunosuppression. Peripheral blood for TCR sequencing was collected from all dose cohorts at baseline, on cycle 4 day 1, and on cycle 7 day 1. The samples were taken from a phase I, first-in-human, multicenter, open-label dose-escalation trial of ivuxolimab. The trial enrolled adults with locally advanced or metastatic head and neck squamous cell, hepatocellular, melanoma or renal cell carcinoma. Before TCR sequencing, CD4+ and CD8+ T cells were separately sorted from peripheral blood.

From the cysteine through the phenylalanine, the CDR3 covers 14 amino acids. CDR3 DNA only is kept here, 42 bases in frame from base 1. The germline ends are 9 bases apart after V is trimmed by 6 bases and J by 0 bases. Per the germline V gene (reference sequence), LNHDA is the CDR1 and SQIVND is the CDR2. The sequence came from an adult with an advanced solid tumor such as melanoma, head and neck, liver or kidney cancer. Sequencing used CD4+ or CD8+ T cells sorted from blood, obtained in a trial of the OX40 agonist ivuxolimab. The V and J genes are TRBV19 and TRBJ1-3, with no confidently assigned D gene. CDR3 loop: CASRQLSSGNTIYF. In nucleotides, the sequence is TGTGCCAGTAGACAGCTCAGCTCTGGAAACACCATATATTTT.